Listed below are T cell receptor beta chains from one sample, sequenced in a study of Ad26.COV2.S vaccination and SARS-CoV-2 variants. Sequenced by immunoSEQ multiplex PCR; TCRdb stores in-frame clones only, minus some. Of some 340,000 clones listed, 70% to 90% are singletons. Sequenced material: peripheral blood, taken in a trial of Ad26.COV2.S vaccine versus placebo. The receptor source for this set is a person between 18 and 60 years old who received the Ad26.COV2.S COVID-19 vaccine or a placebo. The CDR3 runs from the conserved cysteine through the conserved F or W. The order of the fields is J gene, clone size, V gene, D gene, CDR3 DNA, CDR3 protein. A D gene is named only where the DNA matches it firmly. Clone size is given for some rows only: seen once, a few or many times, or a class if the clone is expanded.

TRBJ1-2 | - | TRBV7-9 | TRBD1 | TGTGCCAGCAGCGCAGGACAGGGACAAATCTATGGCTACACCTTC | CASSAGQGQIYGYTF
TRBJ1-2 | - | TRBV6-5 | TRBD1 | TGTGCCAGCAGACGGGACAGGTCTAACTATGGCTACACCTTC | CASRRDRSNYGYTF
TRBJ2-1 | once | TRBV3-1/TRBV3-2 | - | TGTGCCAGCAGCCTCGGGACTTCAAAGGGGGATGAGCAGTTCTTC | CASSLGTSKGDEQFF
TRBJ2-2 | - | TRBV19 | TRBD1 | TGTGCCAGTAACCCCGAGAGGACAGGGACCGGGGAGCTGTTTTTT | CASNPERTGTGELFF
TRBJ2-1 | - | TRBV3-1/TRBV3-2 | - | TGTGCCAGCAGCCAAGGAAATAACAATGAGCAGTTCTTC | CASSQGNNNEQFF
TRBJ1-5 | - | TRBV19 | - | TGTGCCAGTAGTATGACCACAATGGGGGGATGGCAGCCCCAGCATTTT | CASSMTTMGGWQPQHF
TRBJ2-7 | - | TRBV6-5 | - | TGTGCCAGCCGGCGACAGAGGGGGACCTACGAGCAGTACTTC | CASRRQRGTYEQYF
TRBJ2-5 | - | TRBV7-9 | TRBD1 | TGTGCCAGCAGCTTAGGAGGACAGGGCAGTGGAGAGACCCAGTACTTC | CASSLGGQGSGETQYF
TRBJ1-2 | - | TRBV5-4 | TRBD1 | TGTGCCAGCAGCGCAGACAGGGGGCGCAACTATGGCTACACCTTC | CASSADRGRNYGYTF
TRBJ1-2 | - | TRBV5-6 | TRBD1 | TGTGCCAGCAGCTTCAAAGGGGGCCGCTATGGCTACACCTTC | CASSFKGGRYGYTF
TRBJ1-3 | - | TRBV5-4 | - | TGTGCCAGCAGCCCACCCCAACAGGGAGCCTCTGGAAACACCATATATTTT | CASSPPQQGASGNTIYF
TRBJ2-6 | - | TRBV29-1 | - | TGCAGCGTTGCTGGGGCCAACGTCCTGACTTTC | CSVAGANVLTF
TRBJ1-1 | - | TRBV5-4 | - | TGTGCCAGCAGCTTATCGTTGGGTGAAGCTTTCTTT | CASSLSLGEAFF
TRBJ1-1 | - | TRBV19 | - | TGTGCCAGTACCAGAGGGGGGGCGAACACTGAAGCTTTCTTT | CASTRGGANTEAFF
TRBJ2-3 | - | TRBV5-1 | TRBD2 | TGCGCCAGCAGCTCAGGACTAGCGGTTGGACCAGATACGCAGTATTTT | CASSSGLAVGPDTQYF
TRBJ1-4 | - | TRBV2 | TRBD1 | TGTGCCAGCAGCGTCCGACAGGGGCATAATGAAAAACTGTTTTTT | CASSVRQGHNEKLFF
TRBJ2-7 | once | TRBV18 | - | TGTGCCAGCTCCCGGGACTTTATCTCCTACGAGCAGTACTTC | CASSRDFISYEQYF
TRBJ1-2 | - | TRBV19 | - | TGTGCCAGTAGCAGGGACGGATATGGCTACACCTTC | CASSRDGYGYTF
TRBJ2-5 | - | TRBV9 | TRBD1 | TGTGCCAGCAGCGCAAACCCAGGGGGACAAGAGACCCAGTACTTC | CASSANPGGQETQYF
TRBJ2-7 | - | TRBV7-2 | TRBD1 | TGTGCCAGCAGCTTTTGGACAGGGACCTACGAGCAGTACTTC | CASSFWTGTYEQYF
TRBJ2-1 | - | TRBV19 | TRBD2 | TGTGCCTCTACTAGCGGGGGGGCCGCTGAGCAGTTCTTC | CASTSGGAAEQFF
TRBJ2-1 | - | TRBV5-4 | - | TGTGCCAGCAGCTGGGGACTCTTCAATGAGCAGTTCTTC | CASSWGLFNEQFF
TRBJ2-1 | - | TRBV5-1 | - | TGCGCCAGCAGCTTGGGACAGTACAATGAGCAGTTCTTC | CASSLGQYNEQFF
TRBJ2-1 | once | TRBV6-6 | - | TGTGCCAGCAACCAACAGGGCTCCTACAATGAGCAGTTCTTC | CASNQQGSYNEQFF
TRBJ2-7 | - | TRBV18 | - | TGTGCCAGCTCACCAGGACTCGACCCGCCCGAGCAGTACTTC | CASSPGLDPPEQYF